This paragraph covers one T cell receptor (beta chain) sequence. There are 15 residues in the CDR3. V gave up 0 bases and J gave up 3 bases, with 13 bases separating them. From germline, CDR1 is SGDLS and CDR2 YYNGEE. The data originate from a study of blood T cell repertoires in COVID-19. Study-wide context: Donors in the United States, Italy and Spain gave samples during acute or convalescent COVID-19. In each case, the material was cDNA or gDNA derived from T cells, B-cell-depleted T cells, or PBMCs.

Per the original data handling: Amplification from reference gene primers served as the basis for estimated nucleated cell counts. Sequenced by immunoSEQ multiplex PCR; TCRdb stores in-frame clones only, minus some. V and J calls and clone size are copied from that table; D and trimming were computed from the DNA. The top ten clones hold roughly 0.8% of a sample with 200,000 to 300,000 clones, around 90% of them seen once. This TCR was sampled from a young woman with acute or convalescent COVID-19. The chain is built from TRBV9 and TRBJ2-7; a possible D gene is TRBD2 (6 bases). Sequenced sample: peripheral blood. CDR3 loop: CASSVAEGLNYEQYF. The CDR3 nucleotides read TGTGCCAGCAGCGTAGCGGAGGGACTGAACTACGAGCAGTACTTC.